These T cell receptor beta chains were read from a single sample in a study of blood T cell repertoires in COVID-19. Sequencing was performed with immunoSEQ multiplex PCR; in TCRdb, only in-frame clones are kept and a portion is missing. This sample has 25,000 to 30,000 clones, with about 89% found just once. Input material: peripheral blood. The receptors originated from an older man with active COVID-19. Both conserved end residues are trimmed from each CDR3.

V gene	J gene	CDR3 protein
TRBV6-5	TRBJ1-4	ASSRQGSNEKLF
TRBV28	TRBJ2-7	ASSLKGWGAYEQY
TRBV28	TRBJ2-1	ASSWLGDSSYNEQF
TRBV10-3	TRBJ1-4	AISESRVSTNEKLF
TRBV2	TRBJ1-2	ASSATRGVIYGYT
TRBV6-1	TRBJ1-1	ASSEAGKAAEAF
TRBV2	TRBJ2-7	ASSEGGTYEQY
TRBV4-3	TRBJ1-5	ASSQDLGTGAQH
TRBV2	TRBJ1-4	ASSEQGLITEEVF
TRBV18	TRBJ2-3	ASSPLRLAVTDTQY
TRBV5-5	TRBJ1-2	ASDRGYGYT
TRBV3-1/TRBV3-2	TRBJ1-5	ASSPNPGGPQH
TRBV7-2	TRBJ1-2	ASSLGTGIFYGYT
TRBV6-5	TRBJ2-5	AGNRQGETQY
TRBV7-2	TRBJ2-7	ASSPRTGGDYEQY
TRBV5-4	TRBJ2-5	ASSLRTNQETQY
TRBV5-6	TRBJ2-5	ASSSQETQY
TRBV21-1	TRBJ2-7	ASSKGHRESSYEQY
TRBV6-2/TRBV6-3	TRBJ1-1	ASSANRRKNTEAF
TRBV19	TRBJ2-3	ASSSLARGGTDTQY
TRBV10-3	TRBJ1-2	AISRTEGILNPYGYT
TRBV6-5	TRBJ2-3	ASSYSGGTADTQY
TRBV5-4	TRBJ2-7	ASSETGGGYEQY
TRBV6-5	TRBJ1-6	ASSYRDINNSPLH
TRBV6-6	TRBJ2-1	ASSLERGNNEQF